One TCR beta chain is described in this entry. These data come from a study of blood T cell repertoires in COVID-19. Produced via immunoSEQ multiplex PCR; TCRdb's table is partial and in-frame only. This sample has approximately 150,000 clones; more than 80% occur once, and the top ten carry roughly 4.4%. Material: peripheral blood. The source of this sequence is a human donor in a cohort sampled during active COVID-19.

In DNA form, the CDR3 reads TGTGCCAGCAGCCCGGACAACGCTGGCTACACCTTC. It codes for CASSPDNAGYTF. The genes are TRBV7-2 and TRBJ1-2; D perhaps matches TRBD1 (5 bases). The CDR3 covers 12 residues. Trimming left V 5 bases short and J 7 bases short, with 11 bases between. The germline V gene has CDR1 SGHTA and CDR2 FQGNSA.